These 16 T cell receptor beta chains were sequenced from one sample in a study of neurological immune-mediated disorders. TCRdb analysed the 5' RACE reads with MiXCR anew, one entry per CDR3 protein. The sample shows tens of thousands of distinct CDR3 sequences, around 7% of them seen only once. Sequencing input: CD4+ T cells from blood. The receptor set was obtained from a man aged 45 to 65 in good health.

This clonotype was recorded at least ten times. As DNA, the CDR3 is TGTGCCAGCAGTTACTCGCACGGGGGAGGGAACTACGAGCAGTACTTC. Protein product: CASSYSHGGGNYEQYF. The rearrangement joins TRBV6-5 to TRBJ2-7, with TRBD2 identical over 7 bases. The J segment lost 3 bases and the V segment lost 0 bases, leaving 8 bases of the junction unmatched. From germline, CDR1 is MNHEY and CDR2 SVGAGI. There are 16 residues in the CDR3.

This clonotype was recorded at least ten times. The V call is TRBV20-1, the J call TRBJ2-1; TRBD2 might be the D (6 bases). Germline CDR1 DFQATT, CDR2 SNEGSKA (reference sequence). The V end lost 4 bases, the J end lost 9 bases, and 19 bases lay between the germline ends. The CDR3 has 14 residues. CDR3 nucleotide sequence: TGCAGTGCTACTAGACCCGGGAGTGACGGTGAGCAGTTCTTC. Encoded protein: CSATRPGSDGEQFF.

CDR3 loop: CASSQNREDEQYF. The CDR3 DNA reads TGCGCCAGCAGCCAAAACAGGGAGGATGAGCAGTACTTC. The chain combines TRBV4-1 with TRBJ2-7; the D gene could be TRBD1 or TRBD2 (6 bases each). Germline loops: CDR1 MGHRA, CDR2 YSYEKL. This CDR3 region has 13 residues. V was clipped by 2 bases and J by 7 bases, with 12 bases between them.

The table lists this clonotype with many counts. V usage is TRBV7-8 and J usage is TRBJ1-5; D remains unclear. Between the trimmed V and J ends, which lost 1 base and 6 bases, there was a span of 7 bases. Per the germline V gene, CDR1 is SGHVS and CDR2 is FQNEAQ. This CDR3 region has 13 residues. In DNA form, the CDR3 reads TGTGCCAGCAGCTTAGGAAGGAGTCAGCCCCAGCATTTT. Its translation: CASSLGRSQPQHF. The whole variable domain, remainder taken from reference TRBV7-8 and TRBJ1-5, is GAGVSQSPRYKVAKRGQDVALRCDPISGHVSLFWYQQALGQGPEFLTYFQNEAQLDKSGLPSDRFFAERPEGSVSTLKIQRTQQEDSAVYLCASSLGRSQPQHFGDGTRLSIL.

For this clonotype: The CDR3 ends on some other residue instead of the conserved phenylalanine or tryptophan, so this is likely a read error. This chain's CDR3 is CSAITGNEQTQYL. The DNA for the CDR3 is TGCAGTGCCATAACCGGGAATGAGCAGACCCAGTACTTA. The V call is TRBV20-1, the J call TRBJ2-5, with D perhaps TRBD2 (5 bases). The CDR3 sequence is 13 residues long. The V gene lost 6 bases and the J gene lost 6 bases, with 17 bases spanning the gap. Germline loops: CDR1 DFQATT, CDR2 SNEGSKA (reference sequence).

There are many counts of this clonotype. This sequence joins TRBV20-1 and TRBJ2-7; 9 nucleotides align to TRBD1. This CDR3 spans 13 amino acids. CDR1 is DFQATT and CDR2 is SNEGSKA in the germline V gene (reference sequence). V lost 4 bases to trimming and J lost 6 bases; unmatched junction nucleotides: 7. The CDR3 bases are TGCAGTGCTACGAGACAGGGGGTTCGCGAGCAGTACTTC. It yields the protein CSATRQGVREQYF.

This clonotype was found many times. The chain employs TRBV5-1 and TRBJ2-5; weak D call: TRBD1 (6 bases). Per the germline V gene, CDR1 is SGHRS and CDR2 is YFSETQ. The CDR3 consists of 13 residues. The V and J ends lost 2 bases and 2 bases respectively, with 7 bases between them. The CDR3 loop reads CASSLQGQETQYF. The CDR3 bases are TGCGCCAGCAGCTTACAGGGTCAAGAGACCCAGTACTTC.

This clonotype has at least ten counts. The chain links TRBV7-6 to TRBJ2-1; D unclear. The CDR3 is 12 amino acids. Germline CDR1 reads SGHVS; CDR2 reads FNYEAQ. Trimming removed 1 base from V and 6 bases from J, with 4 bases in between. For the CDR3, the DNA is TGTGCCAGCAGCTTAGAAGGCAATGAGCAGTTCTTC. Residues: CASSLEGNEQFF.

The J gene is TRBJ2-3, the V gene TRBV30, with 11 nucleotides matching TRBD2. The V gene's germline CDR1 is GTSNPN and CDR2 SVGIG (reference sequence). After removal of 6 bases from V and 2 bases from J, the junction contained 7 bases not matched to a gene. CDR3 size: 15 residues. The CDR3 protein is CACGLAGTYTDTQYF. Here the CDR3 DNA reads TGTGCCTGCGGACTAGCGGGCACTTACACAGATACGCAGTATTTT.

In its sample, this clonotype was seen many times. The chain employs TRBV7-9 and TRBJ2-5; no clear D. Between the trimmed V and J ends, which lost 5 bases and 5 bases, there was a span of 18 bases. Germline-derived CDR1 and CDR2 are SEHNR and FQNEAQ (reference sequence). The CDR3 sequence is 15 residues long. CDR3 protein: CASSPRLTLMETQYF. The DNA for the CDR3 is TGTGCCAGCAGCCCACGATTGACCTTAATGGAGACCCAGTACTTC.

This clonotype was observed a handful of times. V is TRBV5-1 and J is TRBJ2-6; D unclear. This CDR3 has 16 amino acids. The germline V gene has CDR1 SGHRS and CDR2 YFSETQ. V lost 9 bases, J lost 0 bases, and 16 bases lay in between. For the CDR3, the DNA is TGCGCCACCCGTGAGAACCCCGGCTCTGGGGCCAACGTCCTGACTTTC. Translating it yields CATRENPGSGANVLTF.

This clonotype was detected ten times or more. The rearrangement joins TRBV6-2 or TRBV6-3 to TRBJ1-5; D unresolved. The V end was cut by 6 bases, the J end by 5 bases, with 14 bases between. Germline values: CDR1 MNHEY, CDR2 SVGEGT. The CDR3 sequence is 14 residues long. The CDR3 DNA follows: TGTGCCAGCAGAAGACACGTAGTGGATCAGCCCCAGCATTTT. This sequence encodes CASRRHVVDQPQHF.

In this sample, this clonotype turned up many times. This chain uses TRBV6-6 with TRBJ2-7; 10 bases map to TRBD2. The CDR3 is made up of 15 amino acids. The J segment lost 2 bases and the V segment lost 7 bases, leaving 8 bases of the junction unmatched. The germline V gene encodes CDR1 MNHNY and CDR2 SVGAGI (reference sequence). The CDR3 DNA reads TGTGCCAGCAAATACGGGACTAGCGCCGCCTACGAGCAGTACTTC. It yields the protein CASKYGTSAAYEQYF.

This clonotype was observed at least ten times. V is TRBV5-1 and J is TRBJ2-5; a weak D match, TRBD2 (6 bases). The CDR3 length is 13 residues. Trimming took 2 bases from V and 5 from J, leaving 10 bases between them. Germline CDR1 and CDR2: SGHRS and YFSETQ. The CDR3 sequence: CASSFEGRETQYF. CDR3 nucleotides: TGCGCCAGCAGCTTTGAGGGGAGGGAGACCCAGTACTTC.

In this sample, this clonotype turned up a few times. J is TRBJ2-7 and V is TRBV18; 7 bases are a match to TRBD2. V lost 0 bases, J lost 0 bases, and 2 bases stayed unmatched. The CDR3 runs 15 residues. Germline lookup yields CDR1 KGHSH and CDR2 LQKENI. The CDR3 sequence: CASSPPGGSSYEQYF. The CDR3 nucleotides read TGTGCCAGCTCACCACCGGGCGGGAGCTCCTACGAGCAGTACTTC.

This clonotype was recorded at least ten times. This chain uses TRBV20-1 with TRBJ2-3; TRBD1 aligns across 9 bases. The CDR3 extends over 14 amino acids. CDR1 is DFQATT, CDR2 SNEGSKA, per germline (reference sequence). V trimming: 2 bases; J trimming: 5 bases; junction bases outside the gene matches: 5. CDR3 protein: CSARRGQGGDTQYF. The CDR3 nucleotides are TGCAGTGCTAGACGGGGACAGGGTGGAGATACGCAGTATTTT.